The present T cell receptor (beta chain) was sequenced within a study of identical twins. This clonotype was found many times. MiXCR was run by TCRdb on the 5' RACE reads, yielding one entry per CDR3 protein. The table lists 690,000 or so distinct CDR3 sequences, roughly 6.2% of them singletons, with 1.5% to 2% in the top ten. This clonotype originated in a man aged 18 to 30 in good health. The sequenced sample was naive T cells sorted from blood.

The chain's CDR3 is CATSVRESSRGGNEQFF. The CDR3 region has the DNA TGTGCCACCAGTGTAAGGGAGTCCTCACGGGGAGGTAATGAGCAGTTCTTC. The V and J genes are TRBV24-1 and TRBJ2-1; TRBD2 is a possible D gene (6 bases). Germline V CDR1 and CDR2: KGHDR, SFDVKD. This CDR3 contains 17 residues. V lost 5 bases to trimming and J lost 7 bases, with 23 bases between them.